These 14 T cell receptor beta chains share one sample of origin, sequenced in a study of shared clonotypes between healthy human individuals. Assay used: immunoSEQ multiplex PCR; TCRdb lists only in-frame clones, some missing. This table has 2 million to 3 million clones, over 85% appearing once. Sequenced input: naive CD4+ T cells from PBMCs. Subset described: CD45RA+ positively selected. All receptors derive from a man aged 18 to 29 in good health. Some clones in this sample may be carry-over from other donors' samples.

The rearrangement uses TRBV5-1 and TRBJ2-5; a weak D match, TRBD2 (5 bases). Germline loops: CDR1 SGHRS, CDR2 YFSETQ. The CDR3 totals 13 residues. Trimming stripped 0 bases from V and 5 bases from J, with 8 bases between. The CDR3 region is CASSLGETETQYF. Here the CDR3 DNA reads TGCGCCAGCAGCTTGGGGGAGACGGAGACCCAGTACTTC.

This chain joins TRBV2 and TRBJ2-1, with D tentatively TRBD1 (6 bases). V was trimmed by 6 bases and J by 0 bases, leaving 12 bases between them. This CDR3 is built from 15 residues. CDR1 is SNHLY and CDR2 is FYNNEI in the germline V gene. The CDR3 spells CASSLADSSYNEQFF. The CDR3 nucleotides read TGTGCCAGCAGCTTGGCGGACAGCTCCTACAATGAGCAGTTCTTC.

The rearrangement uses TRBV6-6 and TRBJ2-7; 10 bases agree with TRBD1. V trimming: 5 bases; J trimming: 4 bases; junction bases outside the gene matches: 8. This CDR3 has 15 residues. Germline loops: CDR1 MNHNY, CDR2 SVGAGI (reference sequence). The CDR3 DNA sequence: TGTGCCAGCAGTAACCGGGACAGGGGAGATTACGAGCAGTACTTC. Protein: CASSNRDRGDYEQYF.

Of note for this clone: The identical CDR3 is also encoded by other nucleotide sequences in the sample. The chain is built from TRBV5-1 and TRBJ1-5; 7 bases map to TRBD1. V shed 4 bases and J 2 bases; nucleotides not matched to a gene: 3. Germline V gene data show CDR1 as SGHRS and CDR2 as YFSETQ. The CDR3 contains 14 residues. CDR3 coding DNA: TGCGCCAGCAGCCCAGGGACAGGCAATCAGCCCCAGCATTTT. It codes for CASSPGTGNQPQHF.

The V gene is TRBV28, the J gene TRBJ1-5; tentative D call: TRBD1 (6 bases). Trimming removed 7 bases at V and 5 bases at J, with 30 bases between. Looked up from germline, CDR1 is MDHEN and CDR2 is SYDVKM. The CDR3 consists of 19 residues. CDR3: CASNGGGDTAPGFYQPQHF. The CDR3 DNA sequence: TGTGCCAGCAACGGAGGGGGGGACACCGCGCCGGGATTTTATCAGCCCCAGCATTTT.

The gene calls are TRBV6-1 and TRBJ1-2, with 8 bases lining up with TRBD1. Trimming cost V 2 bases and J 8 bases; bases outside gene matches: 7. Germline V gene data show CDR1 as MNHNS and CDR2 as SASEGT. The CDR3 totals 14 residues. The CDR3 DNA reads TGTGCCAGCAGTGAAACGGACAGGGTACGCGGCTACACCTTC. It specifies CASSETDRVRGYTF.

The chain joins TRBV27 to TRBJ1-5; the D is unclear. The V end was cut by 8 bases, the J end by 2 bases, with 13 bases between. CDR3 length equals 14 residues. Germline values: CDR1 MNHEY, CDR2 SMNVEV (reference sequence). In DNA form, the CDR3 reads TGTGCCAGCGGCCCTCGTAGCCGCAATCAGCCCCAGCATTTT. Translating it yields CASGPRSRNQPQHF.

This chain links TRBV28 with TRBJ2-7, with 10 bases matching TRBD2. The germline V gene has CDR1 MDHEN and CDR2 SYDVKM. With V trimmed by 5 bases and J by 5 bases, 12 bases remained unmatched. CDR3 size: 16 residues. CDR3 sequence (DNA): TGTGCCAGCAGTCCCTTCCCTAGCGGGAGTCCCCACGAGCAGTACTTC. Translation gives CASSPFPSGSPHEQYF.

This rearrangement joins TRBV7-2 to TRBJ1-4; 7 bases match TRBD1. This CDR3 comprises 14 residues. The germline V gene has CDR1 SGHTA and CDR2 FQGNSA. V was pared by 2 bases and J by 7 bases, with 4 bases of the junction left unmatched. The CDR3 region has the DNA TGTGCCAGCAGCTTACAGGGGGTTTTTGAAAAACTGTTTTTT. This codes for CASSLQGVFEKLFF.

A single count supports this clone. The chain is built from TRBV6-6 and TRBJ2-7, with 7 bases identical to TRBD1. Germline-derived CDR1 and CDR2 are MNHNY and SVGAGI (reference sequence). After removal of 0 bases from V and 6 bases from J, the junction contained 8 bases not matched to a gene. This CDR3 region has 15 residues. The CDR3 is CASSYSYTGAGEQYF. The DNA for the CDR3 is TGTGCCAGCAGTTACTCCTACACAGGGGCAGGCGAGCAGTACTTC.

The chain joins TRBV27 to TRBJ1-2; 9 nucleotides line up with TRBD1. The CDR3 spans 13 residues. CDR1 is MNHEY, CDR2 SMNVEV, per germline (reference sequence). The V segment lost 4 bases and the J segment 8 bases; nucleotides outside the gene matches: 5. In DNA form, the CDR3 reads TGTGCCAGCAGTTCCCGACAGGGGGAGGGCTACACCTTC. Translated, it gives CASSSRQGEGYTF.

DNA of the CDR3: TGTGCCATCAGTGAGGAGGGGCCATTCACAGATACGCAGTATTTT. Translated: CAISEEGPFTDTQYF. V usage is TRBV10-3 and J usage is TRBJ2-3, with D perhaps TRBD1 or TRBD2 (5 bases each). Germline lookup yields CDR1 ENHRY and CDR2 SYGVKD. Trimming took 2 bases from V and 2 from J, leaving 11 bases between them. CDR3 length equals 15 residues.

This clone occurred once. J is TRBJ2-2 and V is TRBV5-1; TRBD1 matches 7 bases. Germline CDR1 reads SGHRS; CDR2 reads YFSETQ. Unmatched junction bases numbered 2, after V lost 3 bases and J lost 0 bases. CDR3 length equals 15 residues. CDR3 in amino acids: CASSSGGSNTGELFF. DNA of the CDR3: TGCGCCAGCAGCTCAGGGGGATCGAACACCGGGGAGCTGTTTTTT.

The chain employs TRBV7-8 and TRBJ2-5; no clear D. From germline, CDR1 is SGHVS and CDR2 FQNEAQ. The CDR3 consists of 17 residues. Trimming cost V 6 bases and J 2 bases, with 22 bases left between them. The CDR3 loop reads CASSPDDLGLDQETQYF. CDR3 nucleotides: TGTGCCAGCAGTCCTGACGATTTGGGGTTGGATCAAGAGACCCAGTACTTC. The full variable domain, completed using reference TRBV7-8 and TRBJ2-5, is GAGVSQSPRYKVAKRGQDVALRCDPISGHVSLFWYQQALGQGPEFLTYFQNEAQLDKSGLPSDRFFAERPEGSVSTLKIQRTQQEDSAVYLCASSPDDLGLDQETQYFGPGTRLLVL.